The T cell receptor beta chain described here comes from a study of a mutant IDH1 vaccine in newly diagnosed glioma (TCRdb year 2021). General notes on the study: Patients were given eight vaccinations, in weeks 1, 3, 5, 7, 11, 15, 19 and 23, which matched visits V03 through V10. In the chemotherapy-containing groups, vaccination started alongside temozolomide cycles, whereas in patients who had radiotherapy alone it started 4-6 weeks after radiotherapy. Of the approximately 30 treated patients, approximately 62% were male and about 40% were female, and the mean age was around 40 years. Before enrollment, most patients had been given radiochemotherapy with temozolomide as standard therapy, while the rest had received either radiotherapy alone or temozolomide alone. Six visits were used for peripheral blood collection: V03 (baseline), V05, V07, V10, V12 and V13. For exploratory analyses, around 26 treated patients had longitudinal TCRB deep sequencing done wherever samples were available. Overall study results and their limits: Availability determined which PBMC samples were chosen for TCRB deep sequencing. Across multiple MHC alleles, vaccine-induced immune responses were seen in 85% to 95% of patients. The authors stated that sample limitations prevented analyses of patient blood samples from being reproduced. Changes in the top peripheral T cell clonotypes picked up by TCRB sequencing did not appear to be linked to pseudoprogression.

Trimming costs V 5 bases and J 10 bases, and their ends lie 17 bases apart. The CDR3, from cysteine to phenylalanine, totals 14 residues. Just CDR3 DNA is preserved here, 42 bases in frame from base 1. Per the germline V gene, SGHVS is the CDR1 and FQNEAQ is the CDR2. Details on this clone: Its antigen remains unidentified. Within one base of it there is no much larger clone, and no base qualities were kept.

Explained via the paper, the time point label denotes: week 11, during vaccination. Each vaccine dose, consisting of 300 ug of a 20-mer mutant IDH1 peptide in Montanide, was administered subcutaneously with topical imiquimod. Newly diagnosed WHO grade 3 or 4 IDH1-mutant astrocytomas showing loss of nuclear ATRX were present in the donors. The samples were drawn from NOA16, a multicentre, single-arm, open-label phase I trial in Germany that tested a mutant IDH1 peptide vaccine in humans for the first time. Genomic DNA for TCRB sequencing was extracted from EDTA blood using the DNeasy Blood and Tissue Kit. To prepare the library, the immunoSEQ multiplex PCR assay was applied. Following the manufacturer's protocol, the hsTCRB Kit was used to amplify rearranged TCR beta chain sequences. An Illumina MiSeq was used to sequence the TCRB libraries. Regarding the original processing steps: The proprietary platform of the kit vendor was used for demultiplexing, trimming and gene mapping. TCRdb provides this immuneACCESS table in a form limited to in-frame rearrangements. Some clones are lacking; in checked studies, under half of them reflect an unresolved V gene, and why the rest are absent is not known. D and trimming were read from the DNA, whereas the V and J calls and clone size are those reported in that table. The sample table shows 40,000 to 55,000 clones, and about 91% are seen once. The ten largest account for 2% to 2.5% of the sample.

The input for sequencing was PBMCs, taken from a glioma patient whose treatment included an IDH1 peptide vaccine. The V gene is TRBV7-8 and the J gene is TRBJ1-4, with a weak D call of TRBD1 (6 bases match). The TCR comes from a man aged 50-59 years with glioma. The nucleotide sequence reads as follows: TGTGCCAGCAGCCCCGACGGACAGTTGGGAAAACTGTTTTTT. Its amino acids are CASSPDGQLGKLFF.